The 14 T cell receptor beta chains below were found in one sample sequenced in a study of cytomegalovirus exposure and HLA in healthy donors. PCR used 60 Vbeta primers and 13 Jbeta primers. The data were produced by immunoSEQ multiplex PCR, yet TCRdb's version contains in-frame clones alone and is incomplete. The profile shows approximately 140,000 clones, roughly 75% of them singletons. Material: PBMCs. These receptors were obtained from a middle-aged man in good health and CMV-seropositive.

The chain is built from TRBV7-8 and TRBJ2-2, with TRBD1 matching 10 bases. Germline CDR1 reads SGHVS; CDR2 reads FQNEAQ. CDR3 size: 15 residues. The V gene end was trimmed by 3 bases and the J gene end by 7 bases; junction bases not matched to a gene: 5. CDR3 region: CASSFGTGVGGELFF. CDR3 bases: TGTGCCAGCAGCTTTGGGACAGGGGTTGGCGGGGAGCTGTTTTTT. The variable domain in full, with the rest retrieved from reference TRBV7-8 and TRBJ2-2, is GAGVSQSPRYKVAKRGQDVALRCDPISGHVSLFWYQQALGQGPEFLTYFQNEAQLDKSGLPSDRFFAERPEGSVSTLKIQRTQQEDSAVYLCASSFGTGVGGELFFGEGSRLTVL.

This sequence joins TRBV6-5 and TRBJ1-1; 8 bases are a match to TRBD1. The germline CDR1 and CDR2 sequences are MNHEY and SVGAGI. V shed 7 bases and J 1 base; nucleotides not matched to a gene: 5. The CDR3 has 14 residues. The CDR3 DNA is TGTGCCAGCAAAAACAGGGGGACGAACACTGAAGCTTTCTTT. Its protein is CASKNRGTNTEAFF.

The chain is built from TRBV11-3 and TRBJ1-4; D not certain. CDR1 and CDR2 from the germline V gene are SGHNT and YENEEA. V lost 3 bases and J 4 bases, leaving 9 bases between the germline ends. There are 14 residues in the CDR3. CDR3 in DNA: TGTGCCAGCAGCTTTGCCAGGAATAATGAAAAACTGTTTTTT. It is translated as CASSFARNNEKLFF.

The chain recombines TRBV27 with TRBJ2-2, with no clear D. V was cut by 3 bases and J by 6 bases, with 11 bases left in between. This CDR3 has 14 amino acids. CDR1 and CDR2 from the germline V gene are MNHEY and SMNVEV (reference sequence). The CDR3 is CASSLFRLAGELFF. In DNA form, the CDR3 reads TGTGCCAGCAGTTTGTTCAGGTTGGCCGGGGAGCTGTTTTTT.

V usage is TRBV5-5 and J usage is TRBJ2-7; D may be TRBD1 (7 bases). The CDR3 spans 14 residues. Germline V CDR1 and CDR2: SGHKS, YYEKEE (reference sequence). V dropped 0 bases and J dropped 7 bases, with 14 bases sitting between them. The CDR3 DNA follows: TGTGCCAGCAGCTTGGCCGCAGGGGGGTATGAGCAGTACTTC. It yields the protein CASSLAAGGYEQYF. Supplemented by reference TRBV5-5 and TRBJ2-7, the full variable domain reads DAGVTQSPTHLIKTRGQQVTLRCSPISGHKSVSWYQQVLGQGPQFIFQYYEKEERGRGNFPDRFSARQFPNYSSELNVNALLLGDSALYLCASSLAAGGYEQYFGPGTRLTVT.

This chain uses TRBV30 with TRBJ2-7; D is possibly TRBD2 (6 bases). Germline V gene sequence: CDR1 GTSNPN, CDR2 SVGIG (reference sequence). Trimming pared 3 bases from V and 3 bases from J, leaving 9 bases between. This CDR3 region has 12 residues. CDR3 sequence reads: CAWRVTSYEQYF. The DNA of the CDR3 is TGTGCCTGGAGGGTGACTAGCTACGAGCAGTACTTC.

The rearrangement uses TRBV6-1 and TRBJ2-3, with 7 bases fitting TRBD2. The CDR3 spans 15 residues. After removal of 6 bases from V and 6 bases from J, the junction contained 12 bases not matched to a gene. Germline lookup yields CDR1 MNHNS and CDR2 SASEGT. CDR3 nucleotides: TGTGCCAGCAGAATCGACCCGTTCGGGGGGGATACGCAGTATTTT. This codes for CASRIDPFGGDTQYF.

This clone occurred a few times. The rearrangement joins TRBV7-9 to TRBJ2-1, with 7 bases that match TRBD2. This CDR3 is 14 amino acids long. Per germline, CDR1 SEHNR and CDR2 FQNEAQ (reference sequence). The junction had 5 bases not matched to a gene; V was cut back by 1 base and J by 8 bases. DNA of the CDR3: TGTGCCAGCAGCTTAGAGACTAGCTGGCATGAGCAGTTCTTC. It is translated as CASSLETSWHEQFF.

The chain is built from TRBV7-8 and TRBJ1-5, with D hard to call. V was clipped by 5 bases and J by 0 bases, with 11 bases between them. Per germline, CDR1 SGHVS and CDR2 FQNEAQ. The CDR3 loop spans 15 amino acids. The CDR3 DNA reads TGTGCCAGCAGCCCCCCGGGTGATAGCAATCAGCCCCAGCATTTT. Residues: CASSPPGDSNQPQHF. The full variable domain, with the rest looked up from reference TRBV7-8 and TRBJ1-5, is GAGVSQSPRYKVAKRGQDVALRCDPISGHVSLFWYQQALGQGPEFLTYFQNEAQLDKSGLPSDRFFAERPEGSVSTLKIQRTQQEDSAVYLCASSPPGDSNQPQHFGDGTRLSIL.

V usage is TRBV6-5 and J usage is TRBJ1-4, with 9 nucleotides matching TRBD1. The length of the CDR3 is 14 residues. Unmatched junction bases numbered 5, after V lost 7 bases and J lost 5 bases. Germline loops: CDR1 MNHEY, CDR2 SVGAGI. CDR3 loop: CASNNRGPNEKLFF. CDR3 DNA: TGTGCCAGCAATAACAGGGGGCCGAATGAAAAACTGTTTTTT.

The chain couples TRBV19 to TRBJ2-7, with D possibly matching TRBD2 (7 bases). The germline CDR1 and CDR2 sequences are LNHDA and SQIVND (reference sequence). Trimming took off 4 bases at V and 3 bases at J, with 19 bases between the two ends. The CDR3 covers 16 residues. CDR3 residues: CASSRGRAGDNYEQYF. Here the CDR3 DNA reads TGTGCCAGTAGTAGGGGGCGGGCGGGAGACAACTACGAGCAGTACTTC.

V is TRBV18 and J is TRBJ1-5; TRBD1 matches at 8 bases. After removal of 4 bases from V and 4 bases from J, the junction contained 6 bases not matched to a gene. This CDR3 is built from 15 residues. CDR1 and CDR2 (germline): KGHSH, LQKENI. In DNA, the CDR3 is TGTGCCAGCTCACTCGGACAGGGATGGAATCAGCCCCAGCATTTT. This encodes CASSLGQGWNQPQHF.

This clone has a handful of counts. The chain combines TRBV6-4 with TRBJ1-1; 7 bases are shared with TRBD1. The CDR3 runs 15 residues. V lost 3 bases, J lost 4 bases, and 8 bases stayed unmatched. CDR1 is MRHNA, CDR2 SNTAGT, per germline. Here the CDR3 reads CASSDWRGQGTEAFF. The CDR3 DNA reads as TGTGCCAGCAGTGATTGGAGGGGGCAAGGCACTGAAGCTTTCTTT.

J is TRBJ2-7 and V is TRBV27, with 8 nucleotides matching TRBD2. Looked up from germline, CDR1 is MNHEY and CDR2 is SMNVEV (reference sequence). This CDR3 spans 15 amino acids. Losses at the gene ends were 2 bases for V and 2 bases for J; bases not matched to a gene: 5. The CDR3 sequence: CASSLKGLGPYEQYF. DNA of the CDR3: TGTGCCAGCAGTTTAAAGGGACTAGGCCCCTACGAGCAGTACTTC.